This entry describes one T cell receptor beta chain. These data belong to a study of blood T cell repertoires in COVID-19. Looking at the study overall: The origin of the acute and convalescent COVID-19 samples was the United States, Italy and Spain. In each case, the material was cDNA or gDNA derived from T cells, B-cell-depleted T cells, or PBMCs.

The method was immunoSEQ multiplex PCR; TCRdb's version includes in-frame clones alone and lacks a portion of them. The sample comprises about 290,000 clones, over 85% of which are singletons, and around 10% rests with the top ten. CDR1 MNHEY and CDR2 SVGAGI come from the germline V gene. V lost 6 bases and J lost 8, with 22 bases in between. The CDR3 sequence is 15 residues long. The V and J genes are TRBV6-5 and TRBJ1-1; D unclear. The clonotype comes from a woman aged 25 to 45 with COVID-19, enrolled during active disease. The sequencing sample was made of peripheral blood. This CDR3 is CASSNHRAGVVEAFF. The DNA of the CDR3 is TGTGCCAGCAGCAACCATAGAGCGGGAGTAGTCGAAGCTTTCTTT.